A selection of T cell receptor beta chains follows, all from one sample in a study of blood T cell repertoires in COVID-19. Only in-frame clones appear in the TCRdb table, and some are missing; sequencing was by immunoSEQ multiplex PCR. The table shows roughly 53,000 clones, with 80% to 90% occurring only once. The sequenced material came from peripheral blood. These receptors originate from a human donor in a cohort sampled during active COVID-19. Each CDR3 is given with its conserved first and last residue. Each record gives: CDR3 protein, V gene.

CDR3: CASSQAPGTGRDIQYF
V: TRBV4-1

CDR3: CASSVGQGAYEQYF
V: TRBV9

CDR3: CASSLQGAGVSYEQYF
V: TRBV5-1

CDR3: CASSSRFQGFTNEKLFF
V: TRBV5-1

CDR3: CATSQGQGMRETQYF
V: TRBV19

CDR3: CASSVGSSWTEAFF
V: TRBV28

CDR3: CASSPTAGQAPLDYGYTF
V: TRBV11-2

CDR3: CASSLEQGANEQFF
V: TRBV5-1

CDR3: CASSLLAGWDNEQFF
V: TRBV7-8

CDR3: CASSSGQGRHGYTF
V: TRBV7-8

CDR3: CASSRRGGGPSSGNTIYF
V: TRBV5-1

CDR3: CASSPPTSDEQFF
V: TRBV18

CDR3: CASRPQGAGGTQYF
V: TRBV28

CDR3: CASRGQPDSGNTIYF
V: TRBV28

CDR3: CASSFRPGQGANTGELFF
V: TRBV7-9

CDR3: CASSYSSGIFTEAFF
V: TRBV6-6